These 31 T cell receptor beta chains originate from one sample sequenced in a study of OX40 agonist ivuxolimab in advanced cancers. Assay used: immunoSEQ multiplex PCR; TCRdb lists only in-frame clones, some missing. There are 99,000 or so clones in the sample; roughly 94% occur only once, and about 0.18% lies in the top ten. This material consisted of CD4+ or CD8+ T cells sorted from blood, taken in a trial of the OX40 agonist ivuxolimab. The receptors here all came from an adult with an advanced solid tumor such as melanoma, head and neck, liver or kidney cancer.

V usage is TRBV27 and J usage is TRBJ2-2, with TRBD2 matching 7 bases. J was trimmed by 16 bases and V by 4 bases; bases with no gene match: 15. The germline gives CDR1 MNHEY, CDR2 SMNVEV (reference sequence). The CDR3 is 14 amino acids. The CDR3 bases are TGTGCCAGCAGTTCGTCGGATAGCGGGTCCTACCCGTTTTTT. Residues: CASSSSDSGSYPFF.

This clone was seen only a few times. Distinct nucleotide sequences in the sample also encode this CDR3. The chain recombines TRBV29-1 with TRBJ1-1, with D tentatively TRBD1 (6 bases). This CDR3 spans 13 amino acids. CDR1 and CDR2 (germline): SQVTM, ANQGSEA. Trimming pared 6 bases from V and 0 bases from J, leaving 11 bases between. In nucleotides, the CDR3 is TGCAGCGTCACAGGGCGCATGAACACTGAAGCTTTCTTT. Translating gives CSVTGRMNTEAFF. The full variable domain, rest sourced from reference TRBV29-1 and TRBJ1-1, is SAVISQKPSRDICQRGTSLTIQCQVDSQVTMMFWYRQQPGQSLTLIATANQGSEATYESGFVIDKFPISRPNLTFSTLTVSNMSPEDSSIYLCSVTGRMNTEAFFGQGTRLTVV.

The genes are TRBV9 and TRBJ1-3; D may be TRBD1 (5 bases). Trimming cost V 2 bases and J 0 bases, with 12 bases left between them. Germline CDR1 SGDLS, CDR2 YYNGEE. The CDR3 sequence is 16 residues long. CDR3 nucleotides: TGTGCCAGCAGCGTTTTAGGACAAAGCTCTGGAAACACCATATATTTT. This gives the protein CASSVLGQSSGNTIYF.

CDR3 amino acids: CASSQDEGAQRPQHF. CDR3 in DNA: TGCGCCAGCAGCCAAGATGAGGGGGCGCAGAGGCCCCAGCATTTT. The rearrangement uses TRBV4-3 and TRBJ1-5, with 7 nucleotides matching TRBD1. The CDR3 runs to 15 residues. Germline V gene lookup returns CDR1 LGHNA and CDR2 YSLEER. The trim removed 0 bases at V and 9 bases at J, leaving 8 bases unmatched.

The chain joins TRBV7-2 to TRBJ2-1; TRBD2 matches 8 bases. The ends lost 0 bases at V and 8 bases at J; junction bases unmatched: 6. The CDR3 is made up of 15 amino acids. Germline V lookup: CDR1 SGHTA, CDR2 FQGNSA. The CDR3 DNA follows: TGTGCCAGCAGCTTAGCCCAGCGGGAGAGAGATGAGCAGTTCTTC. It encodes CASSLAQRERDEQFF.

This clone occurred once. The chain is built from TRBV10-3 and TRBJ1-6, with D tentatively TRBD1 (5 bases). The V gene's germline CDR1 is ENHRY and CDR2 SYGVKD. The CDR3 runs 15 residues. V was clipped by 2 bases and J by 8 bases, with 13 bases between them. The CDR3 sequence: CAISEGGPRDSPLHF. The CDR3 coding sequence is TGTGCCATCAGTGAGGGGGGACCTAGGGATTCACCCCTCCACTTT.

The V and J genes are TRBV5-4 and TRBJ2-7; D is ambiguous. The CDR3 is 14 amino acids. Germline-derived CDR1 and CDR2 are SGHNT and YYREEE (reference sequence). V lost 1 base, J lost 0 bases, and 8 bases lay in between. The CDR3 DNA reads TGTGCCAGCAGCTTGTCATCTGACTCCTACGAGCAGTACTTC. Its translation: CASSLSSDSYEQYF.

The CDR3 nucleotides read TGTGCCAGCAGCTTTTTCGACAGGGATACCTACGAGCAGTACTTC. It is translated as CASSFFDRDTYEQYF. This sequence joins TRBV5-6 and TRBJ2-7; 7 nucleotides align to TRBD1. The germline CDR1 and CDR2 sequences are SGHDT and YYEEEE. This CDR3 is built from 15 residues. V gave up 2 bases and J gave up 2 bases; unmatched junction bases: 7. The full variable domain, in which reference TRBV5-6 and TRBJ2-7 provide the parts outside the CDR3, is DAGVTQSPTHLIKTRGQQVTLRCSPKSGHDTVSWYQQALGQGPQFIFQYYEEEERQRGNFPDRFSGHQFPNYSSELNVNALLLGDSALYLCASSFFDRDTYEQYFGPGTRLTVT.

The rearrangement joins TRBV9 to TRBJ2-1, with 7 bases that match TRBD2. The CDR3 consists of 15 residues. The germline V gene has CDR1 SGDLS and CDR2 YYNGEE. Trimming removed 3 bases from V and 2 bases from J; junction bases left unmatched: 5. The CDR3 here is CASSGSGGAYNEQFF. Written as DNA, the CDR3 is TGTGCCAGCAGCGGAAGTGGGGGGGCCTACAATGAGCAGTTCTTC.

This clone is a singleton in its sample. The chain couples TRBV4-3 to TRBJ1-3; a possible D gene is TRBD1 (6 bases). CDR1 is LGHNA and CDR2 is YSLEER in the germline V gene. The V gene lost 4 bases and the J gene lost 4 bases, with 11 bases spanning the gap. This CDR3 comprises 14 residues. CDR3 sequence (DNA): TGCGCCAGCAGCCCAGGACAGACCGGAAACACCATATATTTT. It is translated as CASSPGQTGNTIYF.

The rearrangement links TRBV13 to TRBJ2-2; maybe TRBD2 (5 bases). The CDR3 runs to 15 residues. The germline CDR1 and CDR2 sequences are PRHDT and FYEKMQ (reference sequence). Trimming cost V 7 bases and J 0 bases, with 12 bases left between them. The CDR3 here is CASTKDWSNTGELFF. The CDR3 coding sequence is TGTGCCAGCACCAAGGACTGGTCGAACACCGGGGAGCTGTTTTTT.

The gene calls are TRBV5-4 and TRBJ1-2, with 8 bases aligning to TRBD1. Germline CDR1 SGHNT, CDR2 YYREEE (reference sequence). V lost 4 bases to trimming and J lost 6 bases; unmatched junction nucleotides: 8. The CDR3 has 14 residues. The CDR3 sequence: CASSPRQGRDGYTF. DNA of the CDR3: TGTGCCAGCAGCCCTAGACAGGGGCGGGATGGCTACACCTTC.

In nucleotides, the CDR3 is TGTGCCAGTAGTCCGACCGGGACTAGCGGACCTTCGAAGCAGTACTTC. Its translation: CASSPTGTSGPSKQYF. The chain is built from TRBV19 and TRBJ2-7, with 11 bases lining up with TRBD2. Looked up from germline, CDR1 is LNHDA and CDR2 is SQIVND (reference sequence). J was trimmed by 8 bases and V by 5 bases; bases with no gene match: 14. This CDR3 is 16 amino acids long. Filled out from reference TRBV19 and TRBJ2-7, the complete variable domain reads DGGITQSPKYLFRKEGQNVTLSCEQNLNHDAMYWYRQDPGQGLRLIYYSQIVNDFQKGDIAEGYSVSREKKESFPLTVTSAQKNPTAFYLCASSPTGTSGPSKQYFGPGTRLTVT.

The chain employs TRBV30 and TRBJ1-1; D gene uncertain. Looked up from germline, CDR1 is GTSNPN and CDR2 is SVGIG (reference sequence). V lost 1 base and J 0 bases, leaving 6 bases between the germline ends. This CDR3 comprises 13 residues. CDR3 loop: CAWSAQVNTEAFF. The CDR3 DNA follows: TGTGCCTGGAGTGCACAAGTGAACACTGAAGCTTTCTTT.

V usage is TRBV4-1 and J usage is TRBJ2-4; either TRBD1 or TRBD2 may fit D (6 bases each). The CDR3 sequence is 15 residues long. Trimming shortened V by 0 bases and J by 9 bases, and 15 bases separated the two germline ends. In germline, CDR1 is MGHRA, CDR2 YSYEKL. DNA of the CDR3: TGCGCCAGCAGCCAAGATGAGGGGGGCTGGGGCATTCAGTACTTC. Protein sequence: CASSQDEGGWGIQYF.

The gene calls are TRBV10-3 and TRBJ2-3; TRBD1 might be the D (6 bases). The CDR3 sequence is 15 residues long. Germline lookup yields CDR1 ENHRY and CDR2 SYGVKD. Trimming took off 10 bases at V and 3 bases at J, with 20 bases between the two ends. The CDR3 here is CATHGGGGRTDTQYF. As DNA, the CDR3 is TGTGCCACCCACGGTGGGGGCGGAAGGACAGATACGCAGTATTTT.

The CDR3 coding sequence is TGTGCCAGCACGCAGGGAAGTGTTTACGAGCAGTACTTC. This translates into CASTQGSVYEQYF. The chain uses TRBV25-1 and TRBJ2-7; tentatively, D is TRBD1 (5 bases). The CDR3 is made up of 13 amino acids. From germline, CDR1 is MGHDK and CDR2 SYGVNS. V lost 7 bases and J lost 4, with 14 bases in between.

The chain combines TRBV9 with TRBJ1-6; TRBD1 might be the D (6 bases). Trimming removed 0 bases from V and 10 bases from J, with 8 bases in between. The CDR3 is 13 amino acids. From germline, CDR1 is SGDLS and CDR2 YYNGEE. The CDR3 DNA reads TGTGCCAGCAGCGTAGACACAGGGTCACCCCTCCACTTT. Residues: CASSVDTGSPLHF. Supplemented by reference TRBV9 and TRBJ1-6, the full variable domain reads DSGVTQTPKHLITATGQRVTLRCSPRSGDLSVYWYQQSLDQGLQFLIQYYNGEERAKGNILERFSAQQFPDLHSELNLSSLELGDSALYFCASSVDTGSPLHFGNGTRLTVT.

This sequence joins TRBV4-3 and TRBJ1-2; 9 nucleotides line up with TRBD1. The CDR3 consists of 16 residues. Germline trimming cut 2 bases from V and 7 bases from J; bases unmatched to any gene: 11. Germline lookup yields CDR1 LGHNA and CDR2 YSLEER. CDR3 sequence (DNA): TGCGCCAGCAGCCAAAGCCCCGGGACAGGGAGCGGTGGCTACACCTTC. This gives the protein CASSQSPGTGSGGYTF.

The gene calls are TRBV7-9 and TRBJ2-3; 10 bases match TRBD2. Germline lookup yields CDR1 SEHNR and CDR2 FQNEAQ (reference sequence). The V gene end was trimmed by 1 base and the J gene end by 6 bases; junction bases not matched to a gene: 4. The CDR3 has 15 residues. The DNA of the CDR3 is TGTGCCAGCAGCTTAGTAGCGGGAGGCGAGGATACGCAGTATTTT. It encodes CASSLVAGGEDTQYF.

The chain joins TRBV6-5 to TRBJ2-1; 8 nucleotides agree with TRBD1. CDR1 and CDR2 from the germline V gene are MNHEY and SVGAGI. V lost 4 bases, J lost 4 bases, and 6 bases stayed unmatched. CDR3 size: 15 residues. As DNA, the CDR3 is TGTGCCAGCAGTTTCAGACAGGGGACATACAATGAGCAGTTCTTC. Its translation: CASSFRQGTYNEQFF.

This chain uses TRBV4-1 with TRBJ2-3, with 7 positions matching TRBD2. V gave up 4 bases and J gave up 0 bases; unmatched junction bases: 10. Looked up from germline, CDR1 is MGHRA and CDR2 is YSYEKL. CDR3 length equals 17 residues. In nucleotides, the CDR3 is TGCGCCAGCAGCCGAACCCTAGCGGCAACTAGCACAGATACGCAGTATTTT. Encoded protein: CASSRTLAATSTDTQYF.

This sequence joins TRBV7-2 and TRBJ1-2; D gene unclear. CDR1 SGHTA and CDR2 FQGNSA come from the germline V gene. The V gene lost 1 base and the J gene lost 6 bases, with 6 bases spanning the gap. The CDR3 is 12 residues long. The CDR3 region is CASSLGADGYTF. Here the CDR3 DNA reads TGTGCCAGCAGCTTAGGCGCGGATGGCTACACCTTC.

The chain joins TRBV23-1 to TRBJ1-4; D remains unclear. TRBV23-1 is labeled an ORF, and its function is uncertain. V was cut by 0 bases and J by 1 base, with 18 bases left in between. The CDR3 loop spans 19 amino acids. CDR3 protein: CASSQSANKRGQTNEKLFF. The CDR3 bases are TGCGCCAGCAGTCAATCCGCCAACAAGAGAGGGCAAACTAATGAAAAACTGTTTTTT.

Of note for this clone: The germline gene is not matched at one end of the junction; a read error may be the cause. The chain employs TRBV4-1 and TRBJ2-5, with D perhaps assigned TRBD1 or TRBD2 (6 bases each). This CDR3 is 14 amino acids long. Germline V lookup: CDR1 MGHRA, CDR2 YSYEKL. CDR3 residues: CASSQGQGSREQYF. The CDR3 DNA is TGTGCCAGCAGCCAAGGGCAGGGGAGTCGGGAGCAGTACTTC.

The chain joins TRBV6-5 to TRBJ1-6; D gene ambiguous. The CDR3 is 14 amino acids. Between the trimmed V and J ends, which lost 2 bases and 8 bases, there was a span of 10 bases. Germline V CDR1 and CDR2: MNHEY, SVGAGI. CDR3 in amino acids: CASSYDLGYSPLHF. In nucleotides, the CDR3 is TGTGCCAGCAGTTACGATTTGGGATATTCACCCCTCCACTTT.

The gene calls are TRBV19 and TRBJ1-1; 11 bases are shared with TRBD1. CDR3 length equals 17 residues. The V gene's germline CDR1 is LNHDA and CDR2 SQIVND (reference sequence). Trimming cost V 5 bases and J 0 bases; bases outside gene matches: 8. The CDR3 loop reads CASSATGTGGLNTEAFF. The DNA for the CDR3 is TGTGCCAGTAGTGCAACCGGGACAGGGGGATTGAACACTGAAGCTTTCTTT.

The chain links TRBV10-3 to TRBJ2-1; 10 bases fit TRBD2. J was trimmed by 3 bases and V by 3 bases; bases with no gene match: 8. The length of the CDR3 is 17 residues. Germline CDR1 is ENHRY and CDR2 is SYGVKD. The CDR3 bases are TGTGCCATCAGTGATACGGCTAGCGGGAGCAGCTACAATGAGCAGTTCTTC. It specifies CAISDTASGSSYNEQFF.

The chain combines TRBV11-2 with TRBJ2-7, with 7 bases matching TRBD2. This CDR3 contains 15 residues. With V trimmed by 5 bases and J by 8 bases, 15 bases remained unmatched. Germline CDR1 reads SGHAT; CDR2 reads FQNNGV. The CDR3 DNA reads as TGTGCCAGCAGCAGCCAGACTAGCCATGCCAGGCAGCAGTACTTC. This gives the protein CASSSQTSHARQQYF.

This rearrangement joins TRBV11-2 to TRBJ1-2; D remains ambiguous. Germline values: CDR1 SGHAT, CDR2 FQNNGV. With 0 bases removed from V and 4 bases from J, the gap between germline ends came to 9 bases. The CDR3 has 14 residues. The CDR3 nucleotides are TGTGCCAGCAGCTTAGAGGACGGTTTCTATGGCTACACCTTC. It encodes CASSLEDGFYGYTF.

The chain joins TRBV7-9 to TRBJ2-5; D may be TRBD1 (5 bases). CDR3 length: 15 residues. Germline loops: CDR1 SEHNR, CDR2 FQNEAQ (reference sequence). Trimming cost V 3 bases and J 5 bases, with 16 bases left between them. The CDR3 DNA reads as TGTGCCAGCAGCTTGGCAGGGTCGAGGTGGGAGACCCAGTACTTC. This translates into CASSLAGSRWETQYF.